These 2 T cell receptor beta chains came from one sample sequenced in a study of response to subunit inactivated influenza vaccine. TCRdb fed the RT-PCR reads into MiXCR, producing one record per CDR3 protein. The sample yields roughly 190,000 distinct CDR3 sequences, about 15% seen once. The sample in question was CD8+ T cells sorted from PBMCs, obtained more than 4 days after vaccination. The receptors originated from a man aged 45 to 65 who received an inactivated influenza vaccine.

V is TRBV5-1 and J is TRBJ2-7, with 10 bases identical to TRBD2. Germline lookup yields CDR1 SGHRS and CDR2 YFSETQ. J lost 4 bases, V lost 3 bases, and 4 bases had no gene match. The CDR3 is 14 amino acids. The CDR3 is CASSSSGSGYEQYF. For the CDR3, the DNA is TGCGCCAGCAGCTCTAGCGGGAGCGGTTACGAGCAGTACTTC.

This clonotype appeared a few times. This chain connects TRBV13 to TRBJ2-1; a weak D match, TRBD2 (6 bases). V lost 0 bases to trimming and J lost 4 bases, with 13 bases between them. Germline lookup yields CDR1 PRHDT and CDR2 FYEKMQ (reference sequence). This CDR3 region has 16 residues. CDR3 nucleotide sequence: TGTGCCAGCAGCTTAGGATTTAGCGGAGCTTACAATGAGCAGTTCTTC. Translation: CASSLGFSGAYNEQFF.